The rows below give T cell receptor beta chains drawn from one sample of a study of cytomegalovirus exposure and HLA in healthy donors. Only in-frame clones appear in the TCRdb table, and some are missing; sequencing was by immunoSEQ multiplex PCR. The table includes over 85,000 clones, roughly nine tenths detected once. Sequencing input: PBMCs. The receptors stem from a woman younger than 35 in good health and CMV-seronegative. Both conserved end residues are part of each CDR3. The D gene is left open where the match is weak. Size is stated for part of the rows, as once, few or many counts, or as a class when the clone is expanded.

V	size	J	D	CDR3	DNA
TRBV15	NA	TRBJ1-5	NA	CATSRAEGWGQPQHF	TGTGCCACCAGCAGAGCTGAGGGTTGGGGTCAGCCCCAGCATTTT
TRBV19	NA	TRBJ2-1	NA	CASSEPRTSGIGYNEQFF	TGTGCCAGTAGTGAGCCCCGGACTTCAGGAATTGGTTACAATGAGCAGTTCTTC
TRBV7-9	NA	TRBJ2-1	TRBD2	CASSQPGLAGYYNEQFF	TGTGCCAGCAGCCAGCCGGGACTAGCGGGGTACTACAATGAGCAGTTCTTC
TRBV5-4	NA	TRBJ1-2	NA	CASSPGLGADTF	TGTGCCAGCAGTCCCGGACTCGGCGCGGACACCTTC
TRBV27	NA	TRBJ2-7	TRBD1	CASSLATGGYPYEQYF	TGTGCCAGCAGTTTAGCGACAGGGGGCTACCCCTACGAGCAGTACTTC
TRBV28	once	TRBJ1-2	NA	CASSPPRTRGYTF	TGTGCCAGCAGTCCCCCCCGGACACGAGGCTACACCTTC
TRBV10-1	NA	TRBJ2-7	NA	CASSESVQAYEQYF	TGCGCCAGCAGTGAGTCGGTACAAGCCTACGAGCAGTACTTC
TRBV18	NA	TRBJ2-5	TRBD1	CASSGSTGGSEETQYF	TGTGCCAGCTCAGGATCGACAGGGGGGTCGGAAGAGACCCAGTACTTC
TRBV4-2	NA	TRBJ2-2	NA	CASSQRGNTGELFF	TGTGCCAGCAGCCAACGTGGCAACACCGGGGAGCTGTTTTTT
TRBV6-5	NA	TRBJ2-1	TRBD2	CASSFGPAGHYNEQFF	TGTGCCAGCAGTTTTGGACCAGCGGGGCATTACAATGAGCAGTTCTTC
TRBV6-5	NA	TRBJ1-2	NA	CASSQGFYGYTF	TGTGCCAGCAGTCAGGGGTTCTATGGCTACACCTTC
TRBV14	NA	TRBJ1-1	TRBD1	CASSHGTAAFF	TGTGCCAGCAGCCACGGGACAGCAGCTTTCTTT
TRBV6-5	NA	TRBJ2-7	TRBD1	CASSRIQGASYEQYF	TGTGCCAGCAGCCGAATCCAGGGGGCCTCCTACGAGCAGTACTTC
TRBV30	once	TRBJ2-1	NA	CAWSRLNEQFF	TGTGCCTGGAGCCGACTTAATGAGCAGTTCTTC
TRBV7-9	NA	TRBJ1-4	TRBD1	CASGTGGREKLFF	TGTGCCAGCGGGACAGGGGGGCGAGAAAAACTGTTTTTT
TRBV7-2	NA	TRBJ2-3	NA	CASNPISGDITDTQYF	TGTGCCAGCAACCCAATCTCCGGGGACATCACAGATACGCAGTATTTT
TRBV5-6	NA	TRBJ1-2	TRBD1	CASSFRDRTYGYTF	TGTGCCAGCAGCTTCCGGGACAGGACCTATGGCTACACCTTC
TRBV10-1	NA	TRBJ1-2	TRBD1	CASSFGQGHGYTF	TGCGCCAGCAGTTTTGGACAGGGACATGGCTACACCTTC
TRBV7-2	NA	TRBJ1-1	NA	CASSLLGGRNTEAFF	TGTGCCAGCAGCTTATTGGGAGGGAGAAACACTGAAGCTTTCTTT
TRBV5-3	NA	TRBJ2-5	NA	CARSQGCPPGETQYF	TGTGCCAGAAGCCAAGGGTGTCCACCGGGGGAGACCCAGTACTTC
TRBV27	NA	TRBJ1-1	NA	CASSFRQEHTEAFF	TGTGCCAGCAGTTTTCGGCAGGAACACACTGAAGCTTTCTTT
TRBV9	NA	TRBJ2-3	TRBD2	CASSVGLAGGGLDTQYF	TGTGCCAGCAGCGTCGGACTAGCGGGGGGTGGGTTGGATACGCAGTATTTT
TRBV30	NA	TRBJ2-7	TRBD1	CAWGDSSYEQYF	TGTGCCTGGGGGGACAGCTCCTACGAGCAGTACTTC
TRBV4-1	NA	TRBJ2-1	TRBD2	CASSHPGLAGFNEQFF	TGCGCCAGCAGCCACCCGGGACTAGCGGGATTTAATGAGCAGTTCTTC
TRBV19	NA	TRBJ1-1	NA	CASSPGTEAFF	TGTGCCAGTAGCCCGGGCACTGAAGCTTTCTTT
TRBV7-9	NA	TRBJ2-2	NA	CASSLQTNTGELFF	TGTGCCAGCAGCTTACAGACAAACACCGGGGAGCTGTTTTTT
TRBV18	NA	TRBJ2-5	TRBD2	CASSKREETQYF	TGTGCCAGCTCAAAGCGGGAGGAGACCCAGTACTTC
TRBV2	NA	TRBJ1-5	NA	CASSFRLGGKQPQHF	TGTGCCAGCAGTTTTAGGCTCGGGGGGAAGCAGCCCCAGCATTTT
TRBV28	few	TRBJ1-2	NA	CASSSSYGYTF	TGTGCCAGCAGTTCTAGCTATGGCTACACCTTC
TRBV4-3	NA	TRBJ1-3	TRBD1	CASSQDGQGYGNTIYF	TGCGCCAGCAGCCAAGATGGACAGGGGTATGGAAACACCATATATTTT
TRBV2	NA	TRBJ1-4	NA	CASSEGTLDEKLFF	TGTGCCAGCAGTGAAGGGACATTGGATGAAAAACTGTTTTTT
TRBV15	NA	TRBJ2-1	NA	CATSSSEGAVSYNEQFF	TGTGCCACCAGCTCCTCGGAAGGAGCGGTCTCCTACAATGAGCAGTTCTTC
TRBV6-6	NA	TRBJ1-4	TRBD1	CASSYQGGTNEKLFF	TGTGCCAGCAGTTACCAAGGGGGCACTAATGAAAAACTGTTTTTT
TRBV6-4	NA	TRBJ1-5	TRBD1	CASRVLRQGSSNQPQHF	TGTGCCAGCAGAGTTCTGAGACAGGGGAGTAGCAATCAGCCCCAGCATTTT
TRBV18	NA	TRBJ1-5	TRBD1	CASSPLDQGANQPQHF	TGTGCCAGCTCACCTTTGGACCAGGGGGCCAATCAGCCCCAGCATTTT
TRBV20-1	once	TRBJ2-5	NA	CSAPLMETQYF	TGCAGTGCTCCACTAATGGAGACCCAGTACTTC
TRBV7-3	NA	TRBJ2-2	NA	CASSRERGELFF	TGTGCCAGCAGCCGCGAGCGGGGGGAGCTGTTTTTT
TRBV27	NA	TRBJ2-1	NA	CASSYGAWYNEQFF	TGTGCCAGCAGTTACGGTGCATGGTACAATGAGCAGTTCTTC
TRBV4-2	NA	TRBJ1-3	NA	CASSPGRDAGNTIYF	TGTGCCAGCAGCCCAGGGAGGGATGCTGGAAACACCATATATTTT